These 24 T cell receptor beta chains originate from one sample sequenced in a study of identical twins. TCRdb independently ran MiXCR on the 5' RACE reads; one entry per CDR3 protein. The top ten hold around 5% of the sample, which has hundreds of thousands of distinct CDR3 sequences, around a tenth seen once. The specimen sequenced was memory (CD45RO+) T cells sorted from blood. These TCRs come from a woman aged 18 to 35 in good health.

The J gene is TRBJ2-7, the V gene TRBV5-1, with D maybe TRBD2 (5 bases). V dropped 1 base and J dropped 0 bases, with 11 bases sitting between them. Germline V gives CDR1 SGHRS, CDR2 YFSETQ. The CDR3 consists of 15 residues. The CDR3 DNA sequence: TGCGCCAGCAGCTTGAATTTTGACTACTCCTACGAGCAGTACTTC. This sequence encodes CASSLNFDYSYEQYF.

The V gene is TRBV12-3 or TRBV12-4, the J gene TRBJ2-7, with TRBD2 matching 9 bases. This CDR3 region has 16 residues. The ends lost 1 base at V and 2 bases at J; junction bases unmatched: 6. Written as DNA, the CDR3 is TGTGCCAGCAGTTTAGGAGGGAGCGGGGGGACCTACGAGCAGTACTTC. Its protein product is CASSLGGSGGTYEQYF.

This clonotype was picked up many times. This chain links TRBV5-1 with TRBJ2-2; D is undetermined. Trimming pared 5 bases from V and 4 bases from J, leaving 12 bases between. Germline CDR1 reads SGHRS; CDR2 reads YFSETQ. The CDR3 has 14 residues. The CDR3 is CASRVEESTGELFF. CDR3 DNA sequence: TGCGCCAGCAGGGTCGAAGAGAGCACCGGGGAGCTGTTTTTT.

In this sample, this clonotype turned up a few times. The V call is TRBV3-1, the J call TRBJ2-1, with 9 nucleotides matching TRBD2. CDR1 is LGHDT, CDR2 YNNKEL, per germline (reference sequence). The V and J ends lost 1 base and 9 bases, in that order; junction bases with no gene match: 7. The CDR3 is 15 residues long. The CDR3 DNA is TGTGCCAGCAGCCAAGCGCCCAGCGGGAGGCCTGAGCAGTTCTTC. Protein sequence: CASSQAPSGRPEQFF.

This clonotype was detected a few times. CDR3 loop: CSAGTSGSQMPDTQYF. The CDR3 DNA reads as TGCAGTGCCGGGACTAGCGGGAGTCAAATGCCAGATACGCAGTATTTT. The chain uses TRBV20-1 and TRBJ2-3; 14 positions agree with TRBD2. The CDR3 runs 16 residues. The trim removed 6 bases at V and 4 bases at J, leaving 9 bases unmatched. Looked up from germline, CDR1 is DFQATT and CDR2 is SNEGSKA (reference sequence).

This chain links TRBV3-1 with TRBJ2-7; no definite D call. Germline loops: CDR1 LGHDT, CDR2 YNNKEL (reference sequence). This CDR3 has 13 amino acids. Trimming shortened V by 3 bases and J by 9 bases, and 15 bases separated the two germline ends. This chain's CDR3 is CASSQTGLVWQYF. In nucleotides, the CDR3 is TGTGCCAGCAGCCAGACCGGGCTCGTTTGGCAGTACTTC.

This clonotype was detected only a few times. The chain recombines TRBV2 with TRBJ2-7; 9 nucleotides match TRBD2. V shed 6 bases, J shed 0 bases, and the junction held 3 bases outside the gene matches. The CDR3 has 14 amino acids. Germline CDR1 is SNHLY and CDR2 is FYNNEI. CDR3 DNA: TGTGCCAGCAGACTTAGCGGGAGCTCCTACGAGCAGTACTTC. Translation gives CASRLSGSSYEQYF.

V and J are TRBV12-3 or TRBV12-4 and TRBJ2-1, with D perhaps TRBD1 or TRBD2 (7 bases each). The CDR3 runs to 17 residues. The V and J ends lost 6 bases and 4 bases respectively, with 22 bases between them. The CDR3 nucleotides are TGTGCCAGCAGCCGTAAGGCGGGGGACAGCTTTTACAATGAGCAGTTCTTC. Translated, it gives CASSRKAGDSFYNEQFF.

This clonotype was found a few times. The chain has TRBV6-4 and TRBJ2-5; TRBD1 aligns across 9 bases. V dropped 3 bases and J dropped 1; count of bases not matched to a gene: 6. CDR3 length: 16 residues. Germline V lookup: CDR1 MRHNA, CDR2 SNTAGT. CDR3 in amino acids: CASSEWDRVGQETQYF. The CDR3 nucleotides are TGTGCCAGCAGTGAGTGGGACAGGGTAGGCCAAGAGACCCAGTACTTC.

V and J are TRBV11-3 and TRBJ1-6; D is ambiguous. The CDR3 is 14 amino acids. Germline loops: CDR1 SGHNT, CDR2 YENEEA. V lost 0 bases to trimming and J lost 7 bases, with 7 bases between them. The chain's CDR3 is CASSLDRRNSPLHF. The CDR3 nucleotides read TGTGCCAGCAGCTTAGACAGGAGGAATTCACCCCTCCACTTT.

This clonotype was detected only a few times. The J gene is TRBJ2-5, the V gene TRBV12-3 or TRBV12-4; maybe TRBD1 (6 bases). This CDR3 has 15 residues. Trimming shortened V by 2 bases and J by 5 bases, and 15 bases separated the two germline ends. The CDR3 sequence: CASSLIGGRAETQYF. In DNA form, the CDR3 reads TGTGCCAGCAGTTTAATAGGGGGAAGGGCTGAGACCCAGTACTTC.

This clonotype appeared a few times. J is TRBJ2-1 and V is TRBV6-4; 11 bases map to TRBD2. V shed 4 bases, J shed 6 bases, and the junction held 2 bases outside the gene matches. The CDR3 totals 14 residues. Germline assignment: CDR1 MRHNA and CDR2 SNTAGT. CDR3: CASSAGTSGNEQFF. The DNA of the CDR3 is TGTGCCAGCAGTGCCGGGACTAGCGGCAATGAGCAGTTCTTC.

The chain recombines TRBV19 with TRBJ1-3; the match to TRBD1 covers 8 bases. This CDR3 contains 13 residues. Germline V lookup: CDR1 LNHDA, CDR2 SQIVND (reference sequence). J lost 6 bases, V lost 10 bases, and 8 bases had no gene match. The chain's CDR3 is CATWTGITNTIYF. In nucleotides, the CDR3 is TGTGCCACCTGGACAGGGATTACAAACACCATATATTTT.

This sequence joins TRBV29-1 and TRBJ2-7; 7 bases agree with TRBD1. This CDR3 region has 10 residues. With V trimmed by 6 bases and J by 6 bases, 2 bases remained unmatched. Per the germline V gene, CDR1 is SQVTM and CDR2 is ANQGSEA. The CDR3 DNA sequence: TGCAGCGTGGGGACAGTCGAGCAGTACTTC. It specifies CSVGTVEQYF.

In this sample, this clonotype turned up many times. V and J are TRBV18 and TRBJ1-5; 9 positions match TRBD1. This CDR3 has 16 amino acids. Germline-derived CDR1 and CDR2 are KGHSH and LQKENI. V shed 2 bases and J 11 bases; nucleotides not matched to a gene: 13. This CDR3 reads CASSPTLDRGTKAQHF. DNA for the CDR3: TGTGCCAGCTCACCAACCTTGGACAGGGGAACGAAGGCCCAGCATTTT.

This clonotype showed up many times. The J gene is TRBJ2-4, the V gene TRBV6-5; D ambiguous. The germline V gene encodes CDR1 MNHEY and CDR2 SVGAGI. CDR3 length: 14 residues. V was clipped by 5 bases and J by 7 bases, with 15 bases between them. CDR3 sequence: CASSPLSDTNIQYF. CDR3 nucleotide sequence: TGTGCCAGCAGTCCCCTTTCCGACACGAACATTCAGTACTTC.

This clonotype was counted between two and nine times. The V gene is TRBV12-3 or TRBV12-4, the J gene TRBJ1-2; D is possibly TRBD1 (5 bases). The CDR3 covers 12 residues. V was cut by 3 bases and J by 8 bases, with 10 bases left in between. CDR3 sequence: CASSLGVPGYTF. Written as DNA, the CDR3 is TGTGCCAGCAGTTTGGGGGTACCAGGCTACACCTTC.

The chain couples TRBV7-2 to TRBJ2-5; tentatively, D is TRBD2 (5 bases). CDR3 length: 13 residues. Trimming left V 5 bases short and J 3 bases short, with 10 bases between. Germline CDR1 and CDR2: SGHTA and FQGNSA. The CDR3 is CASSPGRKETQYF. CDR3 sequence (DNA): TGTGCCAGCAGCCCTGGGAGAAAAGAGACCCAGTACTTC.

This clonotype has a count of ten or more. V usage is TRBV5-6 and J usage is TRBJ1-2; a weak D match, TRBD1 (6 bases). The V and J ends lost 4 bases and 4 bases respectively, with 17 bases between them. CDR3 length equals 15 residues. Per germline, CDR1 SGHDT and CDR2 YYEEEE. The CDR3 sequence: CASSVRGRSAYGYTF. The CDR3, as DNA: TGTGCCAGCAGCGTCAGGGGTAGGAGTGCCTATGGCTACACCTTC.

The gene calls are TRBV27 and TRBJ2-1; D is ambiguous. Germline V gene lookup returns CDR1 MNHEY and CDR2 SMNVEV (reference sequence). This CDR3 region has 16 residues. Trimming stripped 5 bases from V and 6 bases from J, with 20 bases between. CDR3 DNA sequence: TGTGCCAGCAGTCCCCTCTCGGTGTGGCGGTTCAATGAGCAGTTCTTC. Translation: CASSPLSVWRFNEQFF.

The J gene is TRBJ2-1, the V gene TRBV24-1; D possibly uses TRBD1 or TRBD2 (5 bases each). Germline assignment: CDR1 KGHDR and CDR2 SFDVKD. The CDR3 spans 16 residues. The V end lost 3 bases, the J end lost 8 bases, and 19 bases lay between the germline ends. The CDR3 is CATSDGTGNSEHEQFF. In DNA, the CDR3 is TGTGCCACCAGTGATGGGACGGGGAATTCTGAACATGAGCAGTTCTTC.

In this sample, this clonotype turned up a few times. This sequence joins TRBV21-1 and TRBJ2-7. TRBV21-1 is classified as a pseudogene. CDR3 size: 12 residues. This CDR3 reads CASSKVCEEQYF. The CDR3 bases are TGTGCCAGCAGCAAAGTGTGTGAGGAGCAGTACTTC.

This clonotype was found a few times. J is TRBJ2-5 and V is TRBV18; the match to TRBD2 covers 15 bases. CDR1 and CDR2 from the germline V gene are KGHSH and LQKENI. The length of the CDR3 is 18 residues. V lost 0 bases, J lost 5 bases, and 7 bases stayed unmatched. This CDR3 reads CASSPPGLAGGRGETQYF. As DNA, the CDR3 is TGTGCCAGCTCACCACCCGGACTAGCGGGAGGGCGAGGGGAGACCCAGTACTTC. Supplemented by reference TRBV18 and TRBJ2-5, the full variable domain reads NAGVMQNPRHLVRRRGQEARLRCSPMKGHSHVYWYRQLPEEGLKFMVYLQKENIIDESGMPKERFSAEFPKEGPSILRIQQVVRGDSAAYFCASSPPGLAGGRGETQYFGPGTRLLVL.

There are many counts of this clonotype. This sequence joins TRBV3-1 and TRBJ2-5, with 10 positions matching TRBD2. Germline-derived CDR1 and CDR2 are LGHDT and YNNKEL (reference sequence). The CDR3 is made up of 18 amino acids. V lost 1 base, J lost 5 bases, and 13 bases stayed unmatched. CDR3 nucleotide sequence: TGTGCCAGCAGCCAAGGGAAGCGGGGGGGCGTTGGTATGGAGACCCAGTACTTC. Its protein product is CASSQGKRGGVGMETQYF.